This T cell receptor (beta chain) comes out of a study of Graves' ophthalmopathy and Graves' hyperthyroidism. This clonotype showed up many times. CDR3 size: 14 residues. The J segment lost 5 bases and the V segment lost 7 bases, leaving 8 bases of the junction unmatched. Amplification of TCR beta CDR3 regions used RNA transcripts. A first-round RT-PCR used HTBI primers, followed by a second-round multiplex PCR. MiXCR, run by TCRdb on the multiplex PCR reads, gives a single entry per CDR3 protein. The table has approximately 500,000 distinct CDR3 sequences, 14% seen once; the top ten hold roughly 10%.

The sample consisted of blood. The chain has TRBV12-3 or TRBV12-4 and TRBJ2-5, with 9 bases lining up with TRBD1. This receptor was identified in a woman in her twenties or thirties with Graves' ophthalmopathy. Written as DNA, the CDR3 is TGTGCCAGCACCCGGACAGGGGCAGATGAGACCCAGTACTTC. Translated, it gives CASTRTGADETQYF.